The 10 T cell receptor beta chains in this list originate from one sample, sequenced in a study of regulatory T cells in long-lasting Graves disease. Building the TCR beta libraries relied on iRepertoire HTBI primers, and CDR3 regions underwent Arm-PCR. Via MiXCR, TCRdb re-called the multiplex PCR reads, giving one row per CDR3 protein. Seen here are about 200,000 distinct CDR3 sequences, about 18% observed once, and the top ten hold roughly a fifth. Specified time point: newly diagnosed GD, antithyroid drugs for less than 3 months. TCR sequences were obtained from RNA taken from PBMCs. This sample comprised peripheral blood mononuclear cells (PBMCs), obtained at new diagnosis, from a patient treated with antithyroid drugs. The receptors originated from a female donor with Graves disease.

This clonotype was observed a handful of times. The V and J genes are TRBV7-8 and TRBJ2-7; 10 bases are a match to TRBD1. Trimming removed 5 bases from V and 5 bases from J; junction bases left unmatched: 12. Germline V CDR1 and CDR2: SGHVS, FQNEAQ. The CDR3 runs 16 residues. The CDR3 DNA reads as TGTGCCAGCAGCAAGGTGTCGGACAGGGGGTTAAACGAGCAGTACTTC. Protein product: CASSKVSDRGLNEQYF.

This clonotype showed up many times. The DNA of the CDR3 is TGTGCCAGCGGTGGGGGACAGGGAAGCTCCTACGAGCAGTACTTC. Its translation is CASGGGQGSSYEQYF. The rearrangement uses TRBV6-1 and TRBJ2-7, with 9 bases aligning to TRBD1. CDR3 length equals 15 residues. CDR1 MNHNS and CDR2 SASEGT come from the germline V gene. V lost 8 bases and J lost 0; bases outside the gene matches: 8.

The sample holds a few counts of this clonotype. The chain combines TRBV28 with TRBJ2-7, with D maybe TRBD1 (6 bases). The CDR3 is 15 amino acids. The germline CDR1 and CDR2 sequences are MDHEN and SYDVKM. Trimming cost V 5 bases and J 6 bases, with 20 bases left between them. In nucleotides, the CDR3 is TGTGCCAGCAGTCCGGGGACATCCGGGTCCCCCGAGCAGTACTTC. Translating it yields CASSPGTSGSPEQYF.

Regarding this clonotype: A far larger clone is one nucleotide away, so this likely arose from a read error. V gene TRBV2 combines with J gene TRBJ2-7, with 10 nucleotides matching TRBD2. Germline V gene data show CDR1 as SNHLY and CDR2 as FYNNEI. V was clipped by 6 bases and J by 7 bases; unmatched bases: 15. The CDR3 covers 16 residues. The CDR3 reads CASRFLLAGEVNEQYF. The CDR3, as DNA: TGTGCCAGCAGATTCCTTCTAGCGGGAGAAGTCAATGAGCAGTACTTC.

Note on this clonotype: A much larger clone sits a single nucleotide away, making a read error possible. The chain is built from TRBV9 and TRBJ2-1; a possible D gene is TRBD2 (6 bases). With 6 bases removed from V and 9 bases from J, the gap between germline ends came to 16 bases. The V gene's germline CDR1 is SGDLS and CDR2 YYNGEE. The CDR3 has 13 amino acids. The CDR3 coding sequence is TGTGCCAGCAACTACCCCGGGGGACTTGAGCAGTTCTTC. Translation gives CASNYPGGLEQFF.

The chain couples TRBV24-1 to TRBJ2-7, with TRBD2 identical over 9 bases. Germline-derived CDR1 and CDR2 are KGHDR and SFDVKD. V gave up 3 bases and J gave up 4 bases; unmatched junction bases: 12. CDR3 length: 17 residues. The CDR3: CATSDALGGRAGYEQYF. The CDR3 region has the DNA TGTGCCACCAGTGATGCCCTTGGCGGGAGGGCCGGGTACGAGCAGTACTTC.

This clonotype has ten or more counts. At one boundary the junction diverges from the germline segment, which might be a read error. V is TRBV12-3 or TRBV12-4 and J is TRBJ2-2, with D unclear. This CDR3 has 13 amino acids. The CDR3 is CASSALNTGELFF. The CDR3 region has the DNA TGCGCCAGCAGTGCGTTGAACACCGGGGAGCTGTTTTTT.

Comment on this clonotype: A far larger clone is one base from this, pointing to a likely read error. CDR3 in DNA: TGTGCCAGCGGGCTGCTCCAAGAGACCCAGTTCTTC. Translated, it gives CASGLLQETQFF. The rearrangement uses TRBV11-2 and TRBJ2-1; no firm D call. The germline V and J ends were trimmed by 8 bases and 13 bases, with 18 bases remaining between them. Per the germline V gene, CDR1 is SGHAT and CDR2 is FQNNGV. The CDR3 sequence is 12 residues long.

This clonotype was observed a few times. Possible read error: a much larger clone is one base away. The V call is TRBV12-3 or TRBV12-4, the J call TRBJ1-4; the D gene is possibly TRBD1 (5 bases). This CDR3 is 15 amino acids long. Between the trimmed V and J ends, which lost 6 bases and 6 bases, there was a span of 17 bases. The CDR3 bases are TGTGCCAGCAGGTCCTCGGGGGTAGGAGATGAAAAACTGTTTTTT. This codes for CASRSSGVGDEKLFF.

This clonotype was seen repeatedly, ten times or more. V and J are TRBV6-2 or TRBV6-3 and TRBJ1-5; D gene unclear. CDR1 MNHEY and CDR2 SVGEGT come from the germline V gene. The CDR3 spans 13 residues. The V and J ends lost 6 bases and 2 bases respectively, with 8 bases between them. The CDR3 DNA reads TGTGCCAGCAGCGATGGTGGCAATCAGCCCCAGCATTTT. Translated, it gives CASSDGGNQPQHF.